Each of the 11 T cell receptor beta chains below was sequenced from the same sample in a study of spatial heterogeneity in lung cancer. Using its own MiXCR run on the 5' RACE reads, TCRdb lists one record per CDR3 protein. The table includes about 9,800 distinct CDR3 sequences, 45% to 65% detected once. These TCRs' antigens remain unknown. Study results and caveats: Tumor mutation count correlated with how many alpha and beta TCRs expanded intratumorally.

The time point here: sample taken at primary tumor resection. Material: lung tumor tissue, obtained at surgery. These receptors all come from a female donor with early-stage non-small cell lung cancer.

Notes on this clonotype: Because this beta chain is a stray read in a library intended to capture alpha chains, its abundance should not be given much weight. CDR3 residues: CASRRTGLGTEAFF. The CDR3 nucleotides read TGTGCCAGCAGACGGACAGGCCTGGGGACTGAAGCTTTCTTT. The chain carries TRBV28 and TRBJ1-1, with 7 nucleotides matching TRBD1. The CDR3 is 14 amino acids. J gave up 5 bases and V 6 bases, and 9 bases lay outside the gene matches. The germline gives CDR1 MDHEN, CDR2 SYDVKM.

Concerning this clonotype itself: This beta chain represents an off-target read in a library built for alpha chains; its size is of limited meaning. The V and J genes are TRBV12-3 or TRBV12-4 and TRBJ1-5; TRBD1 might be the D (5 bases). V dropped 4 bases and J dropped 6 bases, with 10 bases sitting between them. The CDR3 contains 13 residues. This CDR3 is CASSSRASQPQHF. CDR3 nucleotide sequence: TGTGCCAGCAGTTCCAGGGCCTCTCAGCCCCAGCATTTT.

As to this clonotype: This beta chain slipped into a library made for alpha chains as a stray read, so its size is not meaningful. The chain has TRBV15 and TRBJ1-6, with 8 bases that match TRBD1. Germline V gives CDR1 LNHNV, CDR2 YYDKDF (reference sequence). J gave up 7 bases and V 1 base, and 0 bases lay outside the gene matches. This CDR3 region has 14 residues. CDR3 protein: CATSRGDRNSPLHF. The CDR3 DNA is TGTGCCACCAGCAGAGGGGACAGGAATTCACCCCTCCACTTT.

In the case of this clonotype: Being off target in a library aimed at alpha chains, this beta chain has a size of little meaning. The rearrangement uses TRBV12-3 or TRBV12-4 and TRBJ1-6; the D is unclear. Deletions cut 8 bases from V and 3 bases from J, with 11 bases between. The CDR3 covers 14 residues. CDR3 sequence: CASGLSLYNSPLHF. The DNA for the CDR3 is TGTGCCAGCGGCCTCTCACTCTATAATTCACCCCTCCACTTT.

A note on this clonotype: Found in a library prepared for alpha chains, this beta chain is an off-target read, and its abundance has little meaning. The V call is TRBV12-3 or TRBV12-4, the J call TRBJ2-3; tentative D call: TRBD2 (5 bases). Trimming removed 1 base at V and 4 bases at J, with 9 bases between. The CDR3 runs 14 residues. DNA for the CDR3: TGTGCCAGCAGTTTAGACCGCGGGCCAGATACGCAGTATTTT. Translation: CASSLDRGPDTQYF.

In the case of this clonotype: The size of this beta chain means little, since it is a stray read in a library made for alpha chains. The chain is built from TRBV12-3 or TRBV12-4 and TRBJ1-2; 7 nucleotides match TRBD1. V was pared by 6 bases and J by 7 bases, with 2 bases of the junction left unmatched. The CDR3 loop spans 11 amino acids. CDR3 DNA: TGTGCCAGCAGGCACAGGGGTGGCTACACCTTC. Translation gives CASRHRGGYTF.

A word on this clonotype: Since it is a stray read in a library aimed at alpha chains, this beta chain has a size that is not meaningful. The CDR3 DNA sequence: TGTGCCATCAGTGAAAATACCTACGAGCAGTACTTC. Residues: CAISENTYEQYF. The chain links TRBV10-3 to TRBJ2-7; D remains ambiguous. CDR3 size: 12 residues. Germline lookup yields CDR1 ENHRY and CDR2 SYGVKD. Trimming cost V 3 bases and J 2 bases, with 5 bases left between them.

A note on this clonotype: This beta chain is a stray read from a library made for alpha chains; its abundance is not meaningful. The rearrangement joins TRBV12-3 or TRBV12-4 to TRBJ1-5; 7 bases line up with TRBD1. The V and J ends lost 5 bases and 5 bases, in that order; junction bases with no gene match: 3. The CDR3 length is 13 residues. The CDR3 nucleotides are TGTGCCAGCAGTCCCCAGGGGGATCAGCCCCAGCATTTT. Residues: CASSPQGDQPQHF.

Comments on this clonotype: A junction boundary mismatches the germline segment, possibly from a read error. A library prepared for alpha chains yielded this beta chain as an off-target read; its size is of little meaning. V usage is TRBV6-1 and J usage is TRBJ2-7; D unresolved. CDR3 size: 14 residues. Germline CDR1 and CDR2: MNHNS and SASEGT. This CDR3 reads CASSEAPAVGVPHF. CDR3 DNA sequence: TGTGCCAGCAGTGAAGCGCCGGCGGTAGGCGTACCGCACTTC.

Worth noting for this clonotype: This beta chain appears as a stray read in a library generated for alpha chains; its size is not informative. The J gene is TRBJ2-3, the V gene TRBV5-8, with TRBD2 matching 7 bases. The V gene's germline CDR1 is SGHTS and CDR2 YDEGEE. The CDR3 is made up of 13 amino acids. V lost 0 bases, J lost 6 bases, and 1 base stayed unmatched. The CDR3 DNA sequence: TGTGCCAGCAGCTTGGCCGGGGGGGATACGCAGTATTTT. Translated, it gives CASSLAGGDTQYF.

Details on this clonotype: The library was built for alpha chains, so this beta chain is an off-target read and its size means little. V gene TRBV20-1 combines with J gene TRBJ2-5, with 7 nucleotides matching TRBD1. The germline V gene has CDR1 DFQATT and CDR2 SNEGSKA (reference sequence). The CDR3 length is 14 residues. V dropped 3 bases and J dropped 0; count of bases not matched to a gene: 4. Here the CDR3 reads CSARPGTDQETQYF. The CDR3 coding sequence is TGCAGTGCTAGGCCCGGGACAGACCAAGAGACCCAGTACTTC.